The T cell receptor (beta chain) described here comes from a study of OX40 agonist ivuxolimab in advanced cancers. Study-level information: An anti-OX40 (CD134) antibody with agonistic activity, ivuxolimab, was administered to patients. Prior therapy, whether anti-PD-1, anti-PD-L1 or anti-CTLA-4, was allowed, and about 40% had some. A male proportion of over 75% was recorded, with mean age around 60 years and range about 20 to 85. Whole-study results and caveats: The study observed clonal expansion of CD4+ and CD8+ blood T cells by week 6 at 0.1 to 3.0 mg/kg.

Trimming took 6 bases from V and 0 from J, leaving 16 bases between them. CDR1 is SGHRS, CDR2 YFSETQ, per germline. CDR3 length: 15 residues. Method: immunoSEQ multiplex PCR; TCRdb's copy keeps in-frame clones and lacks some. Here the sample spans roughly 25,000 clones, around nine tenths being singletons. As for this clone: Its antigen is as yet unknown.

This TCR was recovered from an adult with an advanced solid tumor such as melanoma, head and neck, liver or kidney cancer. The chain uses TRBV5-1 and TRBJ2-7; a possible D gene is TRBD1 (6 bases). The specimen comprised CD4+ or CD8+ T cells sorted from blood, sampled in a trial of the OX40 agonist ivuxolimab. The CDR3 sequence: CASTIGGGSSYEQYF. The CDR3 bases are TGCGCCAGCACCATTGGGGGCGGATCCTCCTACGAGCAGTACTTC.